The clone carrying this T cell receptor beta chain was observed at least ten times. Its antigen is not known. Profiled with immunoSEQ multiplex PCR; TCRdb holds only in-frame clones, not every one. The sample was found to contain 25,000 to 30,000 clones, and every one recurs. The sample belongs to a study of T cell clonality in common variable immunodeficiency. Study results and limitations: Fewer deletions and N-nucleotide insertions were reportedly seen in common variable immunodeficiency TCR beta sequences.

The specimen was peripheral blood mononuclear cells. The TCR originated in a human donor with common variable immunodeficiency.

This CDR3 is CAINPGGSSNEQYF. CDR3 DNA, as far as it was read: TGTGCCATCAATCCAGGCGGGAGTTCTAACGAG. The chain is built from TRBV10-3 and TRBJ2-7, with 7 bases lining up with TRBD2. The read terminates 3 residues before the CDR3 end, so the remaining end is supplied by the germline J gene. CDR3 size: 14 residues. V lost 7 bases, J lost 5 bases, and 11 bases stayed unmatched. Germline CDR1 reads ENHRY; CDR2 reads SYGVKD.